This TCR beta chain derives from a study of T cells in Graves' hyperthyroidism and ophthalmopathy. Amplified TCR beta CDR3 regions came from RNA transcripts. The HTBI primer set served for first-round RT-PCR of the TCR CDR3. MiXCR, applied by TCRdb to the multiplex PCR reads, yields one record per CDR3 protein. The sample records about 400,000 distinct CDR3 sequences, about 16% being singletons. Patients aged 18 to 65 had newly diagnosed hyperthyroidism of under 2 months' duration. This clonotype has a count of ten or more. The antigen is undetermined. This CDR3 contains 17 residues. CDR1 and CDR2 from the germline V gene are SEHNR and FQNEAQ (reference sequence). V lost 1 base, J lost 6 bases, and 21 bases lay in between. Study-wide points: In blood, most of the thyroid clonotypes expanded above 0.001 were also present. A model of 13 V-J features distinguished ophthalmopathy from stable hyperthyroidism.

The chain combines TRBV7-9 with TRBJ2-5; D not certain. This clonotype was sampled from a woman aged 30 to 39 with Graves' hyperthyroidism. The sample was blood. The CDR3 spells CASSLGDLKGNIKTQYF. As DNA, the CDR3 is TGTGCCAGCAGCTTAGGAGATCTCAAGGGAAATATTAAGACCCAGTACTTC.